Following are 17 T cell receptor beta chains from one sample sequenced in a study of Graves' ophthalmopathy and Graves' hyperthyroidism. RNA transcripts were the template, and TCR beta CDR3 regions were amplified from them. HTBI-primed RT-PCR formed the first round, and a multiplex PCR formed the second. In TCRdb, the multiplex PCR reads were re-called with MiXCR into one record per CDR3 protein. The sample yields 350,000 or so distinct CDR3 sequences, roughly a sixth seen once. Sequencing input: peripheral blood. The receptor set was obtained from an adult man with Graves' ophthalmopathy.

J is TRBJ2-7 and V is TRBV10-3; weak D call: TRBD2 (5 bases). This CDR3 region has 13 residues. Trimming left V 8 bases short and J 5 bases short, with 16 bases between. Per germline, CDR1 ENHRY and CDR2 SYGVKD. CDR3 in amino acids: CAIEKDRGHEQYF. CDR3 DNA: TGTGCCATCGAGAAGGACCGGGGTCACGAGCAGTACTTC.

This clonotype was counted many times. The chain employs TRBV28 and TRBJ1-6; 8 positions match TRBD1. The CDR3 spans 14 residues. Germline V lookup: CDR1 MDHEN, CDR2 SYDVKM. V gave up 3 bases and J gave up 7 bases; unmatched junction bases: 2. The CDR3 region has the DNA TGTGCCAGCAGTTTGAGACAGGGGAATTCACCCCTCCACTTT. Translating it yields CASSLRQGNSPLHF.

This clonotype was seen a handful of times. This may be a read error, as it is one base from a much larger clone. Without the conserved terminal phenylalanine or tryptophan, this CDR3 likely stems from a read error. The chain employs TRBV20-1 and TRBJ2-6; D possibly corresponds to TRBD1 (6 bases). V was pared by 4 bases and J by 0 bases, with 13 bases between. The CDR3 has 16 residues. Germline values: CDR1 DFQATT, CDR2 SNEGSKA (reference sequence). The CDR3 loop reads CSATHLQGSGANVLTL. CDR3 coding DNA: TGCAGTGCTACTCATTTACAGGGCTCTGGGGCCAACGTCCTGACTCTC.

The J gene is TRBJ2-5, the V gene TRBV6-1, with TRBD1 matching over 12 bases. In germline, CDR1 is MNHNS, CDR2 SASEGT. The CDR3 is made up of 13 amino acids. Trimming removed 8 bases from V and 4 bases from J; junction bases left unmatched: 2. The CDR3 here is CASEGQGAETQYF. The CDR3 DNA sequence: TGTGCCAGCGAGGGACAGGGGGCAGAGACCCAGTACTTC.

This clonotype was observed many times. The chain recombines TRBV6-5 with TRBJ2-5; the D gene is possibly TRBD1 (6 bases). Germline CDR1 MNHEY, CDR2 SVGAGI. CDR3 length: 16 amino acids. Trimming removed 4 bases at V and 1 base at J, with 16 bases between. In DNA form, the CDR3 reads TGTGCCAGCAGTTTCCCCGGACAGCCGACCCAAGAGACCCAGTACTTC. It translates to CASSFPGQPTQETQYF.

At least ten counts were recorded for this clonotype. V usage is TRBV30 and J usage is TRBJ2-5; unclear D gene. With 2 bases removed from V and 5 bases from J, the gap between germline ends came to 9 bases. The CDR3 is made up of 12 amino acids. Germline V lookup: CDR1 GTSNPN, CDR2 SVGIG (reference sequence). CDR3 amino acids: CAWSRWDETQYF. For the CDR3, the DNA is TGTGCCTGGAGTAGGTGGGATGAGACCCAGTACTTC.

This clonotype was seen repeatedly, ten times or more. The J gene is TRBJ2-5, the V gene TRBV24-1; tentatively, D is TRBD1 (5 bases). The CDR3 length is 14 residues. From germline, CDR1 is KGHDR and CDR2 SFDVKD. V gave up 1 base and J gave up 4 bases, with 9 bases separating them. CDR3 protein: CATSDLGVSETQYF. CDR3 DNA: TGTGCCACCAGTGATTTAGGGGTCTCAGAGACCCAGTACTTC.

This clonotype was counted at least ten times. The rearrangement uses TRBV6-1 and TRBJ2-7; 7 nucleotides align to TRBD1. The CDR3 loop spans 14 amino acids. CDR1 is MNHNS and CDR2 is SASEGT in the germline V gene. V shed 3 bases and J 2 bases; nucleotides not matched to a gene: 4. CDR3 sequence (DNA): TGTGCCAGCAGTGAGGGGACAGAAACCTACGAGCAGTACTTC. Translation gives CASSEGTETYEQYF.

The chain recombines TRBV12-3 or TRBV12-4 with TRBJ1-3; 7 positions agree with TRBD1. There are 17 residues in the CDR3. The junction had 11 bases not matched to a gene; V was cut back by 6 bases and J by 0 bases. As DNA, the CDR3 is TGTGCCAGCAGACTGAGCGGGGGGACAGCCTCTGGAAACACCATATATTTT. Its protein is CASRLSGGTASGNTIYF.

This clonotype was observed at least ten times. V is TRBV7-2 and J is TRBJ1-1, with TRBD1 identical over 9 bases. The V and J ends lost 2 bases and 8 bases, in that order; junction bases with no gene match: 3. This CDR3 is 13 amino acids long. Germline V CDR1 and CDR2: SGHTA, FQGNSA. CDR3 loop: CASSLLQGAEAFF. The CDR3 DNA sequence: TGTGCCAGCAGCTTATTACAGGGGGCCGAAGCTTTCTTT.

Regarding this clonotype: Relative to the germline gene, one junction end is altered; a read error may explain this. The rearrangement links TRBV2 to TRBJ2-7; 9 nucleotides match TRBD1. The germline V gene has CDR1 SNHLY and CDR2 FYNNEI. The CDR3 consists of 14 residues. The CDR3, as DNA: TGTGCCAGCAGTGAAAACAGGGGGCGTATGGGGCAGTCCTTC. Its translation: CASSENRGRMGQSF.

The chain couples TRBV7-8 to TRBJ1-3; TRBD1 matches at 8 bases. The CDR3 sequence is 15 residues long. The germline gives CDR1 SGHVS, CDR2 FQNEAQ. Trimming took 5 bases from V and 2 from J; bases not matched to a gene: 5. CDR3 loop: CASSLTGVTGNTIYF. Written as DNA, the CDR3 is TGTGCCAGCAGCCTGACAGGGGTTACTGGAAACACCATATATTTT.

This clonotype was found many times. The rearrangement uses TRBV12-3 or TRBV12-4 and TRBJ2-7, with 12 bases fitting TRBD2. The J segment lost 2 bases and the V segment lost 4 bases, leaving 6 bases of the junction unmatched. The CDR3 length is 16 residues. CDR3 DNA sequence: TGTGCCAGCAGTTCCCGGACTAGCGGGACCCCCTACGAGCAGTACTTC. This sequence encodes CASSSRTSGTPYEQYF.

This clonotype occurred many times. The genes are TRBV10-3 and TRBJ1-1, with D unresolved. Germline lookup yields CDR1 ENHRY and CDR2 SYGVKD. V was cut by 6 bases and J by 6 bases, with 14 bases left in between. The CDR3 is made up of 13 amino acids. The CDR3: CAISAVTPPEAFF. CDR3 nucleotide sequence: TGTGCCATCAGCGCCGTCACCCCCCCTGAAGCTTTCTTT.

This clonotype was recorded many times. The CDR3 DNA is TGTGCCAGCAGCCCCCTAGGGACAGCACAAGAGACCCAGTACTTC. Protein product: CASSPLGTAQETQYF. The chain couples TRBV7-2 to TRBJ2-5, with 7 bases fitting TRBD1. The CDR3 covers 15 residues. Trimming removed 5 bases from V and 2 bases from J; junction bases left unmatched: 8. Germline CDR1 is SGHTA and CDR2 is FQGNSA.

The table lists this clonotype with a few counts. The chain employs TRBV5-6 and TRBJ1-1; D might be TRBD1 (6 bases). The V and J ends lost 3 bases and 11 bases respectively, with 29 bases between them. The germline V gene has CDR1 SGHDT and CDR2 YYEEEE. This CDR3 contains 17 residues. DNA of the CDR3: TGTGCCAGCAGCTCCTTTAGGGGGGGAGGCCTCTTTGCAGATGCTTTCTTT. Protein: CASSSFRGGGLFADAFF.

This clonotype was seen a few times. The chain carries TRBV12-3 or TRBV12-4 and TRBJ2-5; D may be TRBD2 (6 bases). The length of the CDR3 is 12 residues. Deletions cut 7 bases from V and 5 bases from J, with 11 bases between. The CDR3 DNA reads as TGTGCCAGCACTCCCGGAGGGGAGACCCAGTACTTC. It specifies CASTPGGETQYF.